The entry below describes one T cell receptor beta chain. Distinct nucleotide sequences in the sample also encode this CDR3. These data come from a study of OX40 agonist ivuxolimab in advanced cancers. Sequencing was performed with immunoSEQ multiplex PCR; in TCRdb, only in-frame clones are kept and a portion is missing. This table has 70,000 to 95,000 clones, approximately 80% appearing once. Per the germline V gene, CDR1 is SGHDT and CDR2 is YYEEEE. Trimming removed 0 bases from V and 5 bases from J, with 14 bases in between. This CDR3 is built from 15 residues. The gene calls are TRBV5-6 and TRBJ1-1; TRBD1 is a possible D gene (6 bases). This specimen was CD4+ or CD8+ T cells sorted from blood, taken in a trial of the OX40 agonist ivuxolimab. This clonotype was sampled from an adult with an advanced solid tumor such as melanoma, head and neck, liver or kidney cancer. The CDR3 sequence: CASSLGVGGRTEAFF. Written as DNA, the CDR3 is TGTGCCAGCAGCTTGGGGGTCGGGGGGCGGACTGAAGCTTTCTTT.